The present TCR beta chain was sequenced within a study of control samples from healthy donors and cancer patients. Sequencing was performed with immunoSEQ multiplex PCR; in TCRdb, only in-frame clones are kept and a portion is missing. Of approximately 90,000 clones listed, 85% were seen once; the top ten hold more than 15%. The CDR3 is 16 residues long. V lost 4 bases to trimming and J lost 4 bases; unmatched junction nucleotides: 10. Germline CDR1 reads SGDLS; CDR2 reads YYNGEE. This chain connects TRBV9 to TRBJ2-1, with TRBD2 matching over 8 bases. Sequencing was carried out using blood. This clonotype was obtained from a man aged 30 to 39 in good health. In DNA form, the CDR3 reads TGTGCCAGCAGCACCCAAGCGGGGGCCACATACAATGAGCAGTTCTTC. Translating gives CASSTQAGATYNEQFF.